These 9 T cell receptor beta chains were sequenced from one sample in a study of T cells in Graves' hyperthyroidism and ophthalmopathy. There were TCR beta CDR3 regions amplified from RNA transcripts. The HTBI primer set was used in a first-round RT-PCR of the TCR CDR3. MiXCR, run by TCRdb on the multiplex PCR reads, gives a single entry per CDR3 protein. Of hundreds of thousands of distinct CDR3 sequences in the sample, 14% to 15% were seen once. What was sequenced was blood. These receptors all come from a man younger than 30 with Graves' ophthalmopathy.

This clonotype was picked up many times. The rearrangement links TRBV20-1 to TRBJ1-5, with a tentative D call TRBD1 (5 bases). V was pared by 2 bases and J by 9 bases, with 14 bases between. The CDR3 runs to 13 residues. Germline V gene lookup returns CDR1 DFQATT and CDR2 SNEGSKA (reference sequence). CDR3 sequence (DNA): TGCAGTGCTAGAACCCTTAATGGGGCGCCCCAGCATTTT. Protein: CSARTLNGAPQHF.

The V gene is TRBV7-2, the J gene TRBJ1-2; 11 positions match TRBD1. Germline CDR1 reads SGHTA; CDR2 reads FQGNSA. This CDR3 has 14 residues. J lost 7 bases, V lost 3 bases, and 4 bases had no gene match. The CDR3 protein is CASSLLGQGVGYTF. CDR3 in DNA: TGTGCCAGCAGCTTGTTGGGACAGGGGGTTGGCTACACCTTC. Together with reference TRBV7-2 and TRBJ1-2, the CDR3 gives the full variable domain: GAGVSQSPSNKVTEKGKDVELRCDPISGHTALYWYRQSLGQGLEFLIYFQGNSAPDKSGLPSDRFSAERTGGSVSTLTIQRTQQEDSAVYLCASSLLGQGVGYTFGSGTRLTVV.

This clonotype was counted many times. The CDR3 coding sequence is TGCAGTGCTAGGGACCGACAGGGGCCCAATGAGCAGTTCTTC. This encodes CSARDRQGPNEQFF. The V gene is TRBV20-1, the J gene TRBJ2-1; 8 bases map to TRBD1. The germline V gene has CDR1 DFQATT and CDR2 SNEGSKA (reference sequence). This CDR3 is 14 amino acids long. V lost 3 bases to trimming and J lost 6 bases; unmatched junction nucleotides: 7.

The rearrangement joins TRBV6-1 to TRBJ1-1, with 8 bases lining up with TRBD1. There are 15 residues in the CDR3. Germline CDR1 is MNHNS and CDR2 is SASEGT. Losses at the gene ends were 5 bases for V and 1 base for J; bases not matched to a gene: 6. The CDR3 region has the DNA TGTGCCAGCAGTTACAGGGGACAGGAGAACACTGAAGCTTTCTTT. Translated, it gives CASSYRGQENTEAFF.

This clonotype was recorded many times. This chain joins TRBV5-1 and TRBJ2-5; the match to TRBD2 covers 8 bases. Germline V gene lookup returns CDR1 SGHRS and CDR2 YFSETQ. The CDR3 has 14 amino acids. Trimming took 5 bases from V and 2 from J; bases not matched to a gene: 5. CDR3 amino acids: CASRREAEQETQYF. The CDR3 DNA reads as TGCGCCAGCAGGCGGGAGGCGGAACAAGAGACCCAGTACTTC.

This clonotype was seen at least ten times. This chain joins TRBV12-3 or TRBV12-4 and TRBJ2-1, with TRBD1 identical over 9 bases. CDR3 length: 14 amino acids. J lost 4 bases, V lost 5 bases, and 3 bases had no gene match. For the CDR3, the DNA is TGTGCCAGCAGTCCGGGACAGGGTTACAATGAGCAGTTCTTC. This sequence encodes CASSPGQGYNEQFF.

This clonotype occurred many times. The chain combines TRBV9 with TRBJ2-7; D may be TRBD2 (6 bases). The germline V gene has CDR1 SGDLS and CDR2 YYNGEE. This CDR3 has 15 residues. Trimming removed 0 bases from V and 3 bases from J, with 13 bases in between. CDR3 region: CASSVGGDPYYEQYF. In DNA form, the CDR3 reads TGTGCCAGCAGCGTAGGGGGGGACCCTTACTACGAGCAGTACTTC.

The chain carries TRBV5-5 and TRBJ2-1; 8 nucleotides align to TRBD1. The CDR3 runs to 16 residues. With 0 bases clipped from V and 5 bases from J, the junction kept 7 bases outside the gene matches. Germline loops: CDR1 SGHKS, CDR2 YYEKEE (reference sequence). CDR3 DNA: TGTGCCAGCAGCTTGGGTCCCAGGGGGCTGGACAATGAGCAGTTCTTC. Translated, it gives CASSLGPRGLDNEQFF.

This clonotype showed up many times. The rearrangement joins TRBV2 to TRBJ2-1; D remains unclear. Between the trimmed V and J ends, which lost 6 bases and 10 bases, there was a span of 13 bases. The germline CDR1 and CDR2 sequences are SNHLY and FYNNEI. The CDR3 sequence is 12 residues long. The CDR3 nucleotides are TGTGCCAGCAGGGTAGTTCTATACGAGCAGTTCTTC. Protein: CASRVVLYEQFF.